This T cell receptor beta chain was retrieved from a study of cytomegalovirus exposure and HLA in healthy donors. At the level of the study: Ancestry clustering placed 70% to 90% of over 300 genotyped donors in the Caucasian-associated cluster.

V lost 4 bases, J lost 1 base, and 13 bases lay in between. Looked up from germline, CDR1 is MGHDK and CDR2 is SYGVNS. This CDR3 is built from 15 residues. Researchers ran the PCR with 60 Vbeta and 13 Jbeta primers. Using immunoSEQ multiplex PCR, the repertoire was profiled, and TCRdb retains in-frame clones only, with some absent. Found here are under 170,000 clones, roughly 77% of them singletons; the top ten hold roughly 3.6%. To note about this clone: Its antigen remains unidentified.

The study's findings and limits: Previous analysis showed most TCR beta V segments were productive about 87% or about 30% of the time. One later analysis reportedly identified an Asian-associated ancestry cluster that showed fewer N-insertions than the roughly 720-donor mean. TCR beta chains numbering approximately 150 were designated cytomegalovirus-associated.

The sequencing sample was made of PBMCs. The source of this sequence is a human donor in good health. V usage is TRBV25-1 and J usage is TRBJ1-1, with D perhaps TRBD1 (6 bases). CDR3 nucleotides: TGTGCCAGCAGTGCACTGACGACAGGGAACACTGAAGCTTTCTTT. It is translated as CASSALTTGNTEAFF. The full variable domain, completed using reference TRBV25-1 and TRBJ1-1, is EADIYQTPRYLVIGTGKKITLECSQTMGHDKMYWYQQDPGMELHLIHYSYGVNSTEKGDLSSESTVSRIRTEHFPLTLESARPSHTSQYLCASSALTTGNTEAFFGQGTRLTVV.